This T cell receptor beta chain was captured by sequencing in a study of blood T cells in healthy people across ages. The study, taken as a whole, reports: The study could not conclusively compare naive and antigen-experienced cells, given its unsorted PBMCs. Older age went with lower TCR beta diversity per million T cells, in a roughly linear way.

Together with a sample-barcoded 5' primer, a J-beta primer mix was included in a second PCR lasting roughly 6 to 12 cycles. TCRdb reprocessed the 5' RACE reads with MiXCR, giving one entry per CDR3 protein. The sample contains roughly 800,000 distinct CDR3 sequences, 55% to 75% of which appear only once. The CDR3 spans 16 residues. V gave up 4 bases and J gave up 4 bases; unmatched junction bases: 9. Germline V CDR1 and CDR2: MNHEY, SVGAGI. Each donor had 7.5 to 10 milliliters of peripheral blood drawn. Remarks on this clonotype: Antigen specificity is unknown.

This TCR was sampled from a man aged 25 to 40 in good health. The chain is built from TRBV6-5 and TRBJ1-2; TRBD1 matches 10 bases. The sample was blood. The CDR3 bases are TGTGCCAGCAGTTTCGACCGGGACAGGGGAGGCTATGGCTACACCTTC. It encodes CASSFDRDRGGYGYTF.